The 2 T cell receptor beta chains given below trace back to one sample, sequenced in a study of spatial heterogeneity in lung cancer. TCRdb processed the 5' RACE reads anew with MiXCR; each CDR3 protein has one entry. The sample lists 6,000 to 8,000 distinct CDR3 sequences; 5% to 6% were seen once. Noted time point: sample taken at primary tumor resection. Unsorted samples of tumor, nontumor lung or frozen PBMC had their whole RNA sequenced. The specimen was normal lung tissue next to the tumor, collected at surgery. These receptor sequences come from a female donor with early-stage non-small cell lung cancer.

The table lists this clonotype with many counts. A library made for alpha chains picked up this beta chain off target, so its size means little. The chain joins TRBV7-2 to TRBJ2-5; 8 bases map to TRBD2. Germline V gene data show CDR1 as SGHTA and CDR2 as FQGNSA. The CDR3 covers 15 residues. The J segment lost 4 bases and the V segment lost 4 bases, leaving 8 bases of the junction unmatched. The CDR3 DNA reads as TGTGCCAGCAGCTCCAGCGGGGGCTCCCCAGAGACCCAGTACTTC. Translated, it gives CASSSSGGSPETQYF.

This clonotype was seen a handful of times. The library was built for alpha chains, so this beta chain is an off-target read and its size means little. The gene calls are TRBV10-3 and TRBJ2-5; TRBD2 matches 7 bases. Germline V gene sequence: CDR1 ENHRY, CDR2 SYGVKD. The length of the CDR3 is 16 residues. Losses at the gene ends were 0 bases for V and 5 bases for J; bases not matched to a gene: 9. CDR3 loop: CAISESIAGAGETQYF. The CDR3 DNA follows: TGTGCCATCAGTGAGTCGATCGCGGGAGCCGGGGAGACCCAGTACTTC.